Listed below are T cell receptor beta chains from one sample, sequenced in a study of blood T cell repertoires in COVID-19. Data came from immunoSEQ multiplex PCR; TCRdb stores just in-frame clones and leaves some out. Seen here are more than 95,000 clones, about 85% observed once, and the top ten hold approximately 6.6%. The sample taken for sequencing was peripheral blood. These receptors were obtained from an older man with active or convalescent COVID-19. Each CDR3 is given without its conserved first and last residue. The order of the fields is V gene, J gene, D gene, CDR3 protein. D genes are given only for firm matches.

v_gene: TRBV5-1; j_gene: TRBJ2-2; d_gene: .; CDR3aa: ASRPGHFSLNTGELF
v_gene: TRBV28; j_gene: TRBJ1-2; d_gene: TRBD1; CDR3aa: ASRQTGRGGYT
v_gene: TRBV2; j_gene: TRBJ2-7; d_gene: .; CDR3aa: ASSEPQGSSYEQY
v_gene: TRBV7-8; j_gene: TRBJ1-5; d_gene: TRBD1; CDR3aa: ASSPGDRALSSNQPQH
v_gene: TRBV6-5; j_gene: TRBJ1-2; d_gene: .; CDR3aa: ASRKQGSQYGYT
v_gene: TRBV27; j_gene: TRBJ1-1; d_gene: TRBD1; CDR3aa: ASRGGQGRWTEAF
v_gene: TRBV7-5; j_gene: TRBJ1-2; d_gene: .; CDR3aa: VRSVMTAPNYGYT
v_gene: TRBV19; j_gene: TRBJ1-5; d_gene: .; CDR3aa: ASSIKHDQPQH
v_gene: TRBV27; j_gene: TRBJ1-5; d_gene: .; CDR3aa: ASPPSSNQPQH
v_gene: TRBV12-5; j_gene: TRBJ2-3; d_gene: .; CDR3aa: ASGLVLGKGDTQY
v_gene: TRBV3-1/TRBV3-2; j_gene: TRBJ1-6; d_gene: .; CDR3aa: ASSTGISPLH
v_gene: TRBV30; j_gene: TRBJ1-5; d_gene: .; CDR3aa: AWKGGNNQPQH
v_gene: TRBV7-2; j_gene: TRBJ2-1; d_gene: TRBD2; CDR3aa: ASSPGLAGVRLDEQF
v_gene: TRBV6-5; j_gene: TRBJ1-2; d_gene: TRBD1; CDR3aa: ASSHWTGRAYGYT
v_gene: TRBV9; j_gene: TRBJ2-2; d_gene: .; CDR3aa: ASSARPGLSTGELF
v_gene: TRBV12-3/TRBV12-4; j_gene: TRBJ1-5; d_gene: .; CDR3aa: ASRGLNQPQH
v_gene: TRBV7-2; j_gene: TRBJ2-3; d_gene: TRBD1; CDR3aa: ASRAGQATDTQY
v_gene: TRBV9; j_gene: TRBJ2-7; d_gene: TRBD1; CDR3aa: ASSAGQGSHEQY
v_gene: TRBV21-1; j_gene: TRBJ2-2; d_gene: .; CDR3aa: ASHAPGDREGGTGELF
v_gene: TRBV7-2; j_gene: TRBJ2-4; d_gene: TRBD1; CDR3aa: ASSHQAGQGARRIQY
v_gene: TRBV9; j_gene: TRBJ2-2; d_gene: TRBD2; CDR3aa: ASSVSGGRAGELF
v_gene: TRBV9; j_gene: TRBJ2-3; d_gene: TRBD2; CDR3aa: ASSLRGATDTQY
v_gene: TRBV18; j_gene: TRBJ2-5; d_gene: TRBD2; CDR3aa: ASSPDSGVLQETQY
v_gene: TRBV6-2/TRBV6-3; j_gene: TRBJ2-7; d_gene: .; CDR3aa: ASSRQDPYEQY
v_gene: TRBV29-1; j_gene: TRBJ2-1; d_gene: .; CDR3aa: SVGPGFDSNEQF
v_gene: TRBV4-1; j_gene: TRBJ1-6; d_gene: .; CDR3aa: ASSQSIMQGRVFGDNSPLH
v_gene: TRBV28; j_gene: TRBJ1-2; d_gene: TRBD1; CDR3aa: ASSFVTGDYGYT
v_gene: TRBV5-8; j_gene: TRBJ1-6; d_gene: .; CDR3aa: ASSLEYLQAPLH
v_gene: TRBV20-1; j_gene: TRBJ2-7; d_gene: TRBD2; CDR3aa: SASGTSWSYEQY
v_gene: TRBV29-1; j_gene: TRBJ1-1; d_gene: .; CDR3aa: SVGLQGSGAF
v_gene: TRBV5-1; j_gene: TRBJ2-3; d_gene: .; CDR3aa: ASSLDLPLTDTQY
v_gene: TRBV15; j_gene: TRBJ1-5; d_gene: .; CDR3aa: ATSGGENQPQH
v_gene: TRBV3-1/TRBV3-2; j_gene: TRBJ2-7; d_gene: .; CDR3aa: ASSQLGTYEQY
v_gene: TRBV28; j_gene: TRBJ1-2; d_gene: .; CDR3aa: ASSLRTNGYT
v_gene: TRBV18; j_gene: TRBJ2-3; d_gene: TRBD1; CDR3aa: ASSANRGRGTDTQY
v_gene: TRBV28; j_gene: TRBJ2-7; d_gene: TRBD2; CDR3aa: ASSTASSGGGLYEQY
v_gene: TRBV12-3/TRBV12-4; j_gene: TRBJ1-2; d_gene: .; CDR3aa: ASSWGREAGYT
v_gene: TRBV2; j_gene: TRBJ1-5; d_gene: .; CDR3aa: ASNGQPNQPQH
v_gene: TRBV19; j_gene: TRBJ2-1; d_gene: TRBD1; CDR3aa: ASSFRQGVNEQF
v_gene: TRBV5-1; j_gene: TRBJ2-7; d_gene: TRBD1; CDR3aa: ASSLRTGGGDEQY
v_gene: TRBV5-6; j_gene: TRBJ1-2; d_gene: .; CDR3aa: ASSLASGYT
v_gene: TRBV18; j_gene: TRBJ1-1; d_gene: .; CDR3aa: ASSHNGGQTKNTEAF
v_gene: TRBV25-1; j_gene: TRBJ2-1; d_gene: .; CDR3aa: ASSDGPHEQF
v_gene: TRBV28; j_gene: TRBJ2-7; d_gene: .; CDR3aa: ASSPYYEQY
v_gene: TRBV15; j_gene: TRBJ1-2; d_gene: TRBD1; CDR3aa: ATSRAGTGVAYGYT
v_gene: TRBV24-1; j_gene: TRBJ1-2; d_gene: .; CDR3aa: ATSGGTSTDGYT
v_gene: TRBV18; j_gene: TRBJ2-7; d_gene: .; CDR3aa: ASSPRTGISYEQY
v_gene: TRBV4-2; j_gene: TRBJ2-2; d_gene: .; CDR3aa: ASSQSPASTGELF
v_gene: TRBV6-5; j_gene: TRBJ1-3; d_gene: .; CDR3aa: ASRGVGNTIY
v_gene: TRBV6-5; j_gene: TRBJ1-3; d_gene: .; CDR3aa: ASRKDIYSGNTIY